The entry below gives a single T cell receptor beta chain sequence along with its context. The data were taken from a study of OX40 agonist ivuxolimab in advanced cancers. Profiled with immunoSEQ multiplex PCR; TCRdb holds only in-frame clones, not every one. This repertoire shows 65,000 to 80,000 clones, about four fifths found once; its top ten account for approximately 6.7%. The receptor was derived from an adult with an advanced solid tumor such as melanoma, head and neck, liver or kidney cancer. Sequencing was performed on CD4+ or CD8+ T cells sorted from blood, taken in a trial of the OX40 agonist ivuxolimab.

Here the CDR3 reads CASSLSGGVEGSNYGYTF. CDR3 nucleotides: TGTGCCAGCAGTTTGTCCGGCGGGGTTGAAGGGTCCAACTATGGCTACACCTTC. The gene calls are TRBV28 and TRBJ1-2, with no clear D. The CDR3 runs to 18 residues. The V end was cut by 3 bases, the J end by 2 bases, with 22 bases between. Per the germline V gene, CDR1 is MDHEN and CDR2 is SYDVKM.